This TCR beta chain was identified in a study of cytomegalovirus exposure and HLA in healthy donors. V was clipped by 0 bases and J by 9 bases; unmatched bases: 10. Germline V gene sequence: CDR1 WNHNN, CDR2 SYGVQD (reference sequence). The CDR3 is 16 amino acids. Regarding this clone: The antigen is not known.

Vbeta (60) and Jbeta (13) primers were used in the PCR. The protocol was immunoSEQ multiplex PCR, while the TCRdb copy is restricted to in-frame clones and leaves out a portion. The data contain 73,000 or so clones, roughly 79% of them singletons. Study results and limitations: The authors listed 164 TCR beta chains as cytomegalovirus-associated.

Material for sequencing was PBMCs. This receptor was obtained from a man aged 50-60 years in good health and CMV-seronegative. This chain uses TRBV10-1 with TRBJ2-1; 8 positions agree with TRBD2. The CDR3 reads CASSESTGTRGSEQFF. The CDR3 coding sequence is TGCGCCAGCAGTGAGTCGACCGGGACTAGGGGAAGTGAGCAGTTCTTC.